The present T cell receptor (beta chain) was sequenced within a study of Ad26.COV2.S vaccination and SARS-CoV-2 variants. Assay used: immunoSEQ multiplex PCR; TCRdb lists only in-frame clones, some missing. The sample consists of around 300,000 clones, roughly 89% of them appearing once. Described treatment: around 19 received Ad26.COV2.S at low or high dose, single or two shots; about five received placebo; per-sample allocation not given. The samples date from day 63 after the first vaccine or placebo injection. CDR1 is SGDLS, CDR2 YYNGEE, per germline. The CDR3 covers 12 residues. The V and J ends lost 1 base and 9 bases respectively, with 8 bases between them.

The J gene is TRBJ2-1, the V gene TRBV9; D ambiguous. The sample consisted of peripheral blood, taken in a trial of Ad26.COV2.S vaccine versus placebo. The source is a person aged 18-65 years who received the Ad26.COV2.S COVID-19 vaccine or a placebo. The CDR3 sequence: CASSVKYGEQFF. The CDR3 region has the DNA TGTGCCAGCAGCGTAAAGTACGGTGAGCAGTTCTTC.